The 11 T cell receptor beta chains given below trace back to one sample, sequenced in a study of cytomegalovirus exposure and HLA in healthy donors. The PCR had 60 Vbeta and 13 Jbeta primers. The table came from immunoSEQ multiplex PCR; TCRdb's copy has only in-frame clones and leaves some out. Of about 130,000 clones listed, roughly 85% are singletons. Sequenced: PBMCs. The receptors were sampled from a man aged 18 to 35 in good health and CMV-seropositive.

J is TRBJ2-1 and V is TRBV7-9, with a possible D match to TRBD2 (5 bases). Germline V gene lookup returns CDR1 SEHNR and CDR2 FQNEAQ (reference sequence). Trimming pared 5 bases from V and 6 bases from J, leaving 11 bases between. This CDR3 region has 13 residues. The CDR3 bases are TGTGCCAGCAGCCCCCGCGGGCGCAATGAGCAGTTCTTC. It translates to CASSPRGRNEQFF.

The chain uses TRBV4-1 and TRBJ2-5, with TRBD2 matching over 8 bases. This CDR3 is 15 amino acids long. Per the germline V gene, CDR1 is MGHRA and CDR2 is YSYEKL. Trimming removed 4 bases from V and 2 bases from J; junction bases left unmatched: 6. The CDR3 nucleotides read TGCGCCAGCAGCCGTCAAACTAGCGGACAAGAGACCCAGTACTTC. Its protein product is CASSRQTSGQETQYF.

The rearrangement uses TRBV6-1 and TRBJ2-5, with TRBD2 matching over 12 bases. J was trimmed by 4 bases and V by 6 bases; bases with no gene match: 6. The CDR3 runs 15 residues. Germline CDR1 reads MNHNS; CDR2 reads SASEGT. The CDR3 region has the DNA TGTGCCAGCAGCGTCGGACTAGCGGGGAGAGAGACCCAGTACTTC. Translating it yields CASSVGLAGRETQYF.

CDR3 sequence: CASSFVTGEAFF. CDR3 DNA: TGCGCCAGCAGCTTCGTAACGGGGGAAGCTTTCTTT. The chain has TRBV5-1 and TRBJ1-1; unclear D gene. V lost 2 bases and J 8 bases, leaving 10 bases between the germline ends. This CDR3 is 12 amino acids long. From germline, CDR1 is SGHRS and CDR2 YFSETQ.

This clone was seen only a few times. The chain employs TRBV7-3 and TRBJ2-3, with TRBD1 identical over 8 bases. The CDR3 contains 13 residues. Germline CDR1 and CDR2: SGHTA and FQGTGA. J gave up 7 bases and V 4 bases, and 4 bases lay outside the gene matches. As DNA, the CDR3 is TGTGCCAGCAGCTCGGGACAGGTCCATACGCAGTATTTT. As protein: CASSSGQVHTQYF.

CDR3 sequence (DNA): TGTGCCAGCAGCTTAGGGGGAACCCTAGCGGGGAGCTACGAGCAGTACTTC. It translates to CASSLGGTLAGSYEQYF. J is TRBJ2-7 and V is TRBV7-2; 9 bases are a match to TRBD2. The CDR3 covers 17 residues. CDR1 is SGHTA and CDR2 is FQGNSA in the germline V gene. Losses at the gene ends were 1 base for V and 3 bases for J; bases not matched to a gene: 10.

V and J are TRBV5-3 and TRBJ2-7; D call uncertain. TRBV5-3 is recorded as an ORF, its role being uncertain. The CDR3 has 14 residues. Trimming left V 2 bases short and J 6 bases short, with 15 bases between. This CDR3 is CARSFCLAHLEQYF. The CDR3 nucleotides are TGTGCCAGAAGCTTTTGCTTGGCCCACCTCGAGCAGTACTTC.

The V and J genes are TRBV19 and TRBJ2-3; TRBD2 agrees at 12 bases. The length of the CDR3 is 15 residues. Germline V lookup: CDR1 LNHDA, CDR2 SQIVND (reference sequence). Trimming cost V 5 bases and J 1 base; bases outside gene matches: 1. CDR3 nucleotide sequence: TGTGCCAGTAGTTCTAGCGGGGGGGGCACAGATACGCAGTATTTT. It codes for CASSSSGGGTDTQYF.

This clone was seen more than once but under ten times. The V call is TRBV5-5, the J call TRBJ1-1; 7 bases map to TRBD1. The germline gives CDR1 SGHKS, CDR2 YYEKEE (reference sequence). The CDR3 contains 14 residues. V shed 4 bases and J 2 bases; nucleotides not matched to a gene: 5. In DNA, the CDR3 is TGTGCCAGCAGCCTCCGGGACAGTAACACTGAAGCTTTCTTT. It encodes CASSLRDSNTEAFF. Variable domain in full (rest from reference TRBV5-5 and TRBJ1-1): DAGVTQSPTHLIKTRGQQVTLRCSPISGHKSVSWYQQVLGQGPQFIFQYYEKEERGRGNFPDRFSARQFPNYSSELNVNALLLGDSALYLCASSLRDSNTEAFFGQGTRLTVV.

The chain couples TRBV14 to TRBJ1-6; 7 bases are a match to TRBD1. With V trimmed by 5 bases and J by 4 bases, 2 bases remained unmatched. The CDR3 runs to 14 residues. CDR1 is SGHDN and CDR2 is FVKESK in the germline V gene. This chain's CDR3 is CASSGGQYNSPLHF. In DNA form, the CDR3 reads TGTGCCAGCAGCGGGGGACAGTATAATTCACCCCTCCACTTT.

This clone was recorded only once. The chain employs TRBV29-1 and TRBJ1-5, with 8 bases fitting TRBD1. CDR1 is SQVTM, CDR2 ANQGSEA, per germline. The CDR3 spans 18 residues. V trimming: 6 bases; J trimming: 2 bases; junction bases outside the gene matches: 18. The chain's CDR3 is CSVTTNRGTLGGNQPQHF. The CDR3 nucleotides read TGCAGCGTAACAACCAACAGGGGGACCCTTGGTGGCAATCAGCCCCAGCATTTT.